Below, 26 T cell receptor beta chains from the same sample are listed, as sequenced in a study of regulatory T cells in long-lasting Graves disease. This sample's time point: newly diagnosed GD, antithyroid drugs for less than 3 months. The TCR library used RNA extracted from PBMCs. Arm-PCR of CDR3 regions with iRepertoire HTBI primers generated TCR beta libraries. TCRdb re-called the multiplex PCR reads with MiXCR, one entry per CDR3 protein. Here the sample spans 400,000 to 500,000 distinct CDR3 sequences, less than 20% being singletons. These data also featured in a second study, about T cells in Graves' hyperthyroidism and ophthalmopathy.

The sequenced sample was peripheral blood mononuclear cells (PBMCs), obtained at new diagnosis, from a patient treated with antithyroid drugs. The source of these receptors is a woman between 18 and 29 years old with Graves disease.

This clonotype appeared many times. The chain links TRBV2 to TRBJ2-3, with 14 positions matching TRBD2. Germline V CDR1 and CDR2: SNHLY, FYNNEI. V gave up 7 bases and J gave up 5 bases; unmatched junction bases: 8. CDR3 length: 16 residues. The CDR3 region has the DNA TGTGCCAGCACCCTGATGGGACTAGCGGGAGTAGATACGCAGTATTTT. It is translated as CASTLMGLAGVDTQYF.

This clonotype was detected a few times. The chain uses TRBV20-1 and TRBJ1-1; D gene ambiguous. The CDR3 has 13 amino acids. Germline V gives CDR1 DFQATT, CDR2 SNEGSKA (reference sequence). V was clipped by 1 base and J by 1 base, with 7 bases between them. CDR3 residues: CSARVYRNTEAFF. DNA for the CDR3: TGCAGTGCTAGAGTCTACAGGAACACTGAAGCTTTCTTT.

This clonotype appeared many times. The chain combines TRBV7-3 with TRBJ2-7, with D possibly being TRBD1 or TRBD2 (5 bases each). Trimming pared 5 bases from V and 3 bases from J, leaving 17 bases between. The CDR3 has 15 residues. CDR1 and CDR2 from the germline V gene are SGHTA and FQGTGA. CDR3 in amino acids: CASSPTGGGIYEQYF. The CDR3 DNA reads as TGTGCCAGCAGCCCGACCGGTGGGGGTATCTACGAGCAGTACTTC.

Of note for this clonotype: A junction end diverges from the germline sequence, so it may reflect a read error. The V gene is TRBV12-3 or TRBV12-4, the J gene TRBJ2-3; D is perhaps TRBD1 (6 bases). The length of the CDR3 is 14 residues. The chain's CDR3 is CASSLGGWTDAQYF. In DNA form, the CDR3 reads TGTGCCAGCAGTTTAGGGGGTTGGACAGATGCGCAGTATTTT.

About this clonotype: A much larger clone differs by one base, so this may be a read error. The chain joins TRBV6-1 to TRBJ1-5; 10 positions agree with TRBD1. Trimming cost V 5 bases and J 4 bases; bases outside gene matches: 8. Germline V gene data show CDR1 as MNHNS and CDR2 as SASEGT. The CDR3 has 16 amino acids. CDR3 protein: CASSRGQGVRNQPQHF. CDR3 sequence (DNA): TGTGCCAGCAGTCGCGGACAGGGGGTGAGAAATCAGCCCCAGCATTTT.

This clonotype was picked up many times. The chain combines TRBV30 with TRBJ1-1; D remains unclear. V was pared by 2 bases and J by 4 bases, with 11 bases between. The CDR3 extends over 13 amino acids. In germline, CDR1 is GTSNPN, CDR2 SVGIG (reference sequence). CDR3 sequence: CAWSPRVLTEAFF. CDR3 nucleotides: TGTGCCTGGAGTCCCCGGGTTCTCACTGAAGCTTTCTTT.

In the case of this clonotype: A much larger clone differs from this one at a single base, so this may be a read error. V usage is TRBV2 and J usage is TRBJ1-1; D is uncertain. Germline V gives CDR1 SNHLY, CDR2 FYNNEI. The CDR3 consists of 14 residues. The CDR3 is CASSRPASDTEASF. The CDR3 coding sequence is TGTGCCAGCAGTCGACCGGCCTCCGACACTGAAGCTTCCTTT. Full variable domain (remainder filled in from reference TRBV2 and TRBJ1-1): EPEVTQTPSHQVTQMGQEVILRCVPISNHLYFYWYRQILGQKVEFLVSFYNNEISEKSEIFDDQFSVERPDGSNFTLKIRSTKLEDSAMYFCASSRPASDTEASFGQGTRLTVV.

The chain carries TRBV20-1 and TRBJ1-2; a possible D gene is TRBD1 (5 bases). Trimming left V 0 bases short and J 4 bases short, with 15 bases between. The germline CDR1 and CDR2 sequences are DFQATT and SNEGSKA (reference sequence). This CDR3 is built from 15 residues. The CDR3 protein is CSARDLGREFYGYTF. The DNA for the CDR3 is TGCAGTGCTAGAGATCTGGGACGGGAATTCTATGGCTACACCTTC.

This clonotype was observed many times. The chain uses TRBV20-1 and TRBJ2-3; possibly TRBD2 for D (6 bases). CDR1 and CDR2 from the germline V gene are DFQATT and SNEGSKA (reference sequence). V was shortened by 6 bases and J by 6 bases, with 19 bases between the two germline ends. CDR3 length: 14 residues. CDR3 region: CSAEWGDSLDTQYF. CDR3 sequence (DNA): TGCAGTGCAGAATGGGGGGACTCCTTGGATACGCAGTATTTT.

This clonotype appeared many times. The chain links TRBV6-2 or TRBV6-3 to TRBJ1-2, with D hard to call. Germline assignment: CDR1 MNHEY and CDR2 SVGEGT. The V end was cut by 1 base, the J end by 2 bases, with 8 bases between. This CDR3 is built from 14 residues. The CDR3 is CASSYYSGNYGYTF. In nucleotides, the CDR3 is TGTGCCAGCAGTTACTATTCGGGAAACTATGGCTACACCTTC.

This clonotype was seen ten or more times. The rearrangement joins TRBV30 to TRBJ1-1, with a weak D call TRBD1 (5 bases). With 8 bases removed from V and 4 bases from J, the gap between germline ends came to 14 bases. There are 12 residues in the CDR3. Germline-derived CDR1 and CDR2 are GTSNPN and SVGIG (reference sequence). The CDR3 nucleotides read TGTGCCAGGGGTTCCGACCTCACTGAAGCTTTCTTT. Translating it yields CARGSDLTEAFF.

This clonotype was counted many times. V and J are TRBV20-1 and TRBJ2-5, with 12 bases fitting TRBD2. Trimming removed 0 bases from V and 5 bases from J; junction bases left unmatched: 7. The CDR3 has 16 residues. Germline V gene sequence: CDR1 DFQATT, CDR2 SNEGSKA (reference sequence). The CDR3 nucleotides read TGCAGTGCTAGAGACCCTCGACTAGCGGGAGTCGAGACCCAGTACTTC. Translated, it gives CSARDPRLAGVETQYF.

This clonotype was picked up many times. This chain joins TRBV6-1 and TRBJ2-5; the match to TRBD2 covers 13 bases. The CDR3 runs 13 residues. Germline V gives CDR1 MNHNS, CDR2 SASEGT. The V gene end was trimmed by 8 bases and the J gene end by 8 bases; junction bases not matched to a gene: 5. The CDR3 nucleotides read TGTGCCAGCGGCAGGACTAGCGGGAGTACCCAGTACTTC. Translated: CASGRTSGSTQYF.

This clonotype was counted many times. V and J are TRBV12-3 or TRBV12-4 and TRBJ1-2; 7 bases fit TRBD1. The CDR3 is made up of 15 amino acids. The V segment lost 2 bases and the J segment 7 bases; nucleotides outside the gene matches: 10. The CDR3 nucleotides are TGTGCCAGCAGTTTAAGGGGGAAGGGGGCGATTGGCTACACCTTC. Its translation is CASSLRGKGAIGYTF.

This clonotype was seen many times. This chain links TRBV20-1 with TRBJ1-4; the D gene is possibly TRBD1 (6 bases). Trimming cost V 6 bases and J 0 bases, with 17 bases left between them. The CDR3 is 16 residues long. Germline loops: CDR1 DFQATT, CDR2 SNEGSKA (reference sequence). The CDR3 DNA follows: TGCAGTGCCCACTCCCGGGACACAGCAACTAATGAAAAACTGTTTTTT. It yields the protein CSAHSRDTATNEKLFF.

This clonotype has at least ten counts. CDR3 amino acids: CASRKRRSSYNEQFF. DNA of the CDR3: TGTGCCAGCAGGAAAAGACGAAGCTCCTACAATGAGCAGTTCTTC. The rearrangement links TRBV7-9 to TRBJ2-1; D is undetermined. Germline V gene data show CDR1 as SEHNR and CDR2 as FQNEAQ (reference sequence). V gave up 6 bases and J gave up 0 bases, with 12 bases separating them. This CDR3 spans 15 amino acids.

This clonotype has a count of ten or more. This chain uses TRBV2 with TRBJ2-7; 7 bases line up with TRBD1. Unmatched junction bases numbered 6, after V lost 6 bases and J lost 7 bases. CDR1 and CDR2 (germline): SNHLY, FYNNEI. The CDR3 has 12 amino acids. As DNA, the CDR3 is TGTGCCAGCAGGGGGGACAGCCAGGAGCAGTACTTC. Its protein product is CASRGDSQEQYF.

This clonotype was detected only a few times. The V and J genes are TRBV30 and TRBJ1-4, with D possibly being TRBD1 (6 bases). The V end lost 0 bases, the J end lost 4 bases, and 12 bases lay between the germline ends. CDR1 and CDR2 (germline): GTSNPN, SVGIG (reference sequence). This CDR3 is 15 amino acids long. The CDR3 here is CAWSVRGHRNEKLFF. CDR3 in DNA: TGTGCCTGGAGTGTACGGGGACACCGTAATGAAAAACTGTTTTTT.

This clonotype was observed a handful of times. The rearrangement links TRBV3-1 to TRBJ2-1; a weak D match, TRBD2 (7 bases). V lost 4 bases, J lost 8 bases, and 12 bases lay in between. CDR3 size: 13 residues. CDR1 is LGHDT and CDR2 is YNNKEL in the germline V gene (reference sequence). CDR3 region: CASSRRGRDEQFF. CDR3 in DNA: TGTGCCAGCAGCCGGCGGGGGCGGGATGAGCAGTTCTTC.

The chain employs TRBV4-1 and TRBJ1-1; possibly TRBD1 for D (6 bases). V lost 2 bases and J 1 base, leaving 11 bases between the germline ends. This CDR3 contains 15 residues. Germline loops: CDR1 MGHRA, CDR2 YSYEKL. CDR3 sequence: CASSQPGHQNTEAFF. DNA of the CDR3: TGCGCCAGCAGCCAACCGGGACACCAGAACACTGAAGCTTTCTTT.

In its sample, this clonotype was seen many times. The V and J genes are TRBV3-1 and TRBJ1-1, with TRBD1 matching 9 bases. The CDR3 covers 16 residues. The germline CDR1 and CDR2 sequences are LGHDT and YNNKEL (reference sequence). After removal of 6 bases from V and 2 bases from J, the junction contained 10 bases not matched to a gene. CDR3: CASRSSSGQGNTEAFF. The CDR3, as DNA: TGTGCCAGCAGGTCCAGCTCGGGACAGGGAAACACTGAAGCTTTCTTT.

The sample holds a few counts of this clonotype. The chain links TRBV12-3 or TRBV12-4 to TRBJ2-1, with 8 bases lining up with TRBD2. The CDR3 spans 15 residues. The V gene end was trimmed by 6 bases and the J gene end by 7 bases; junction bases not matched to a gene: 11. The CDR3 protein is CASSPTSGRGNEQFF. CDR3 DNA sequence: TGTGCCAGCAGCCCCACTAGCGGAAGGGGGAATGAGCAGTTCTTC.

This clonotype has at least ten counts. V usage is TRBV11-3 and J usage is TRBJ2-7, with D maybe TRBD2 (6 bases). V lost 5 bases and J lost 4, with 9 bases in between. The CDR3 is 12 amino acids. The germline V gene encodes CDR1 SGHNT and CDR2 YENEEA. CDR3 DNA: TGTGCCAGCAGCGCTGGGACTTACGAGCAGTACTTC. It codes for CASSAGTYEQYF.

A remark on this clonotype: This may arise from a read error, as a much more abundant clone is one base away. The rearrangement uses TRBV9 and TRBJ2-1; tentative D call: TRBD2 (5 bases). V was cut by 5 bases and J by 10 bases, with 28 bases left in between. Germline V CDR1 and CDR2: SGDLS, YYNGEE. The CDR3 has 17 residues. CDR3: CASSPLERASKPYEQFF. The CDR3 DNA is TGTGCCAGCAGTCCTCTGGAGAGGGCTAGCAAACCCTACGAGCAGTTCTTC.

As concerns this clonotype: A much larger clone lies one base from this, so it may be a read error. The gene calls are TRBV30 and TRBJ1-6, with TRBD1 as a possible D gene (5 bases). The CDR3 runs 12 residues. Germline CDR1 is GTSNPN and CDR2 is SVGIG (reference sequence). Between the trimmed V and J ends, which lost 3 bases and 7 bases, there was a span of 7 bases. This CDR3 reads CAWRGTNSPLHF. The CDR3 DNA is TGTGCCTGGAGGGGGACGAATTCACCCCTCCACTTT.

This clonotype has at least ten counts. The gene calls are TRBV20-1 and TRBJ2-5; 7 nucleotides match TRBD2. The CDR3 is made up of 14 amino acids. Per the germline V gene, CDR1 is DFQATT and CDR2 is SNEGSKA (reference sequence). After removal of 0 bases from V and 4 bases from J, the junction contained 5 bases not matched to a gene. The DNA for the CDR3 is TGCAGTGCTAGAGATACGGGAGGAGCAGAGACCCAGTACTTC. Translating it yields CSARDTGGAETQYF.